These 8 T cell receptor beta chains were all obtained from the same sample, sequenced in a study of post-analysis software for immune sequencing data (dated by TCRdb to 2014 to 2015). The research as a whole found: Four or five TRBV segments, including TRBV5-6, TRBV5-1 and TRBV20-1, were significantly more frequent in patients than controls.

Their cognate antigens are unknown. The library was obtained by PCR. Sequenced using an Illumina HiSeq 2500. To reduce PCR and sequencing biases, unique molecular identifiers were built into the TCR beta cDNA libraries. TCRdb applied fastp at Q25 and MiXCR to the public reads, then kept only in-frame beta chains. One record per CDR3 amino acid sequence lists the most common genes and DNA. The sample data list about 820,000 distinct CDR3 sequences, and roughly 50% of these were observed just once. About 4.5% of the sample comes from the top ten. Specimen: blood. The source of these receptors is a girl aged 5 to 17 with multiple sclerosis.

The sample holds a few counts of this clonotype. The chain carries TRBV7-9 and TRBJ2-1, with D tentatively TRBD1 (7 bases). The CDR3 contains 15 residues. The germline V gene encodes CDR1 SEHNR and CDR2 FQNEAQ (reference sequence). V was cut by 6 bases and J by 4 bases, with 16 bases left in between. Written as DNA, the CDR3 is TGTGCCAGCAGGGAGGGACAGCGAAGGTACAATGAGCAGTTCTTC. It translates to CASREGQRRYNEQFF.

J is TRBJ1-6 and V is TRBV6-2 or TRBV6-3, with a possible D match to TRBD1 (6 bases). CDR1 and CDR2 (germline): MNHEY, SVGEGT. There are 17 residues in the CDR3. Trimming stripped 0 bases from V and 7 bases from J, with 16 bases between. The CDR3 DNA follows: TGTGCCAGCAGTTACTCGCCCGGACAGACGGGAAATTCACCCCTCCACTTT. It specifies CASSYSPGQTGNSPLHF.

The chain has TRBV7-2 and TRBJ2-5; the match to TRBD2 covers 11 bases. The germline V gene encodes CDR1 SGHTA and CDR2 FQGNSA. The CDR3 length is 16 residues. Trimming took 4 bases from V and 1 from J; bases not matched to a gene: 5. The CDR3, as DNA: TGTGCCAGCAGCTCAACTAGCGGGGGACCCCAAGAGACCCAGTACTTC. This gives the protein CASSSTSGGPQETQYF. Based on the CDR3 plus reference TRBV7-2 and TRBJ2-5, the full variable domain is GAGVSQSPSNKVTEKGKDVELRCDPISGHTALYWYRQSLGQGLEFLIYFQGNSAPDKSGLPSDRFSAERTGGSVSTLTIQRTQQEDSAVYLCASSSTSGGPQETQYFGPGTRLLVL.

V and J are TRBV6-5 and TRBJ1-2, with TRBD1 identical over 9 bases. V was pared by 7 bases and J by 5 bases, with 11 bases of the junction left unmatched. This CDR3 region has 15 residues. Germline V lookup: CDR1 MNHEY, CDR2 SVGAGI. This CDR3 is CASKPGQGFGYGYTF. CDR3 DNA: TGTGCCAGCAAGCCGGGACAGGGTTTTGGGTATGGCTACACCTTC.

This clonotype was found a few times. V gene TRBV12-3 or TRBV12-4 combines with J gene TRBJ2-4, with no clear D. The CDR3 covers 14 residues. Trimming removed 1 base from V and 1 base from J, with 5 bases in between. CDR3 sequence: CASSLGMAKNIQYF. The CDR3 coding sequence is TGTGCCAGCAGTTTAGGAATGGCCAAAAACATTCAGTACTTC.

The chain recombines TRBV5-1 with TRBJ1-2; D is uncertain. Trimming took 0 bases from V and 0 from J, leaving 9 bases between them. Germline V gene sequence: CDR1 SGHRS, CDR2 YFSETQ. The CDR3 runs 15 residues. The DNA for the CDR3 is TGCGCCAGCAGCTTGGCCCCCCAGACTAACTATGGCTACACCTTC. This encodes CASSLAPQTNYGYTF.

The chain employs TRBV14 and TRBJ2-7, with D unresolved. Germline loops: CDR1 SGHDN, CDR2 FVKESK. The CDR3 is 14 amino acids. The ends were cut back, 0 bases at V and 0 bases at J, with 6 bases in the middle. CDR3 DNA: TGTGCCAGCAGCCAAGATGCCATCTCCTACGAGCAGTACTTC. Amino acid sequence: CASSQDAISYEQYF.

On this clonotype itself: One junction end does not reproduce the germline sequence, and a read error may be involved. The rearrangement links TRBV20-1 to TRBJ2-7, with TRBD2 matching 11 bases. Looked up from germline, CDR1 is DFQATT and CDR2 is SNEGSKA (reference sequence). The CDR3 contains 14 residues. The CDR3 region is CSARLAGGPYGQYF. CDR3 nucleotides: TGCAGTGCTAGGCTAGCGGGAGGCCCCTACGGGCAGTACTTC.